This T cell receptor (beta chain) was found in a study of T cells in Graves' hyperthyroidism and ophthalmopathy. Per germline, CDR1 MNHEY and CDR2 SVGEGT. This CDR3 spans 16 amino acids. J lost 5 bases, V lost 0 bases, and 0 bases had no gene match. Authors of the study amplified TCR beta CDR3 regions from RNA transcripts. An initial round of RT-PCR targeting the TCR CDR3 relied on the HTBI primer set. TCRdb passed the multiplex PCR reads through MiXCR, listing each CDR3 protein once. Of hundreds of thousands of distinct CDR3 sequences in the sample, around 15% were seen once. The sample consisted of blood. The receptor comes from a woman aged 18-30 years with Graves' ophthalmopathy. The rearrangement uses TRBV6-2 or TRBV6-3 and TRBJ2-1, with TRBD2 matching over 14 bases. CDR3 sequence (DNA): TGTGCCAGCAGTTACTCGGGACTAGCGGGAGACAATGAGCAGTTCTTC. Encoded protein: CASSYSGLAGDNEQFF.